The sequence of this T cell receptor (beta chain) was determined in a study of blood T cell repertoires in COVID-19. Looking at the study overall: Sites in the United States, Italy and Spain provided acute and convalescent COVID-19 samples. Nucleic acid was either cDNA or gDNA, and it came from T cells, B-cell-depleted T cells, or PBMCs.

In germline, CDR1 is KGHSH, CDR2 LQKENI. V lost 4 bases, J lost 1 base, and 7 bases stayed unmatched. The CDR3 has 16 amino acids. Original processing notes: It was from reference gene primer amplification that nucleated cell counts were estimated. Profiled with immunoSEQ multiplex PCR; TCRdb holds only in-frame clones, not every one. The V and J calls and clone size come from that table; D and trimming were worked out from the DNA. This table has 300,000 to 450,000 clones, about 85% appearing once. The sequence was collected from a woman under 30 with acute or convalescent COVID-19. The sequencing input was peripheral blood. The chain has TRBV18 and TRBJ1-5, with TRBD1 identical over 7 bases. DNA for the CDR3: TGTGCCAGCTCACTACAGGGGAGGCTAAGCAATCAGCCCCAGCATTTT. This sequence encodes CASSLQGRLSNQPQHF.